The entry below gives a single TCR beta chain sequence along with its context. Antigen unknown. Extraction and reverse transcription of RNA yielded cDNA as the sequencing template. The protocol was immunoSEQ multiplex PCR, while the TCRdb copy is restricted to in-frame clones and leaves out a portion. The sample lists under 200,000 clones, around 60% occurring once. The data derive from a study of CD8+ T cells in alopecia areata. Findings and caveats of the study: Resident alphabeta T-cell populations of normal skin are likewise subject to sequencing in scalp samples.

Trimming cost V 5 bases and J 7 bases, with 20 bases left between them. Germline assignment: CDR1 SEHNR and CDR2 FQNEAQ (reference sequence). The CDR3 spans 15 residues. Stated treatment: oral pan-JAK inhibitor, 5-10 mg twice daily. This rearrangement joins TRBV7-9 to TRBJ1-2, with D hard to call. Sequenced here: CD4+ T cells sorted from blood, sampled at week 24, from a patient treated with tofacitinib. The sequence derives from a human donor with alopecia areata. The CDR3 loop is CASSLLEITAVGYTF. The CDR3 DNA sequence: TGTGCCAGCAGCCTGTTGGAAATCACAGCTGTTGGCTACACCTTC.